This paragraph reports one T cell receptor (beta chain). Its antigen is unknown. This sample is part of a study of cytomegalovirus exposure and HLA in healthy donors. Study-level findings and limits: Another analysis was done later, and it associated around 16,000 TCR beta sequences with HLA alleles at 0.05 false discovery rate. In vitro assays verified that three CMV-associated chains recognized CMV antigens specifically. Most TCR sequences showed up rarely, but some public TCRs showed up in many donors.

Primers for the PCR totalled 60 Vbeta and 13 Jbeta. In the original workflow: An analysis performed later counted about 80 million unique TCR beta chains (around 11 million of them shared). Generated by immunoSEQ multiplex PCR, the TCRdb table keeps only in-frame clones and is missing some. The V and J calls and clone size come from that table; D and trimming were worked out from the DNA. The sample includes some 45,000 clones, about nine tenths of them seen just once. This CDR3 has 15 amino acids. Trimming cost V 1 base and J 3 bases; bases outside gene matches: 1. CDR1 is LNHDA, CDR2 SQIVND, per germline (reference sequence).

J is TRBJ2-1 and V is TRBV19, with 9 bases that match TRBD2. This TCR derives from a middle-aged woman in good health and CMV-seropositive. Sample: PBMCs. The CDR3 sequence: CASSIGLAVYNEQFF. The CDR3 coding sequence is TGTGCCAGTAGTATAGGACTAGCGGTCTACAATGAGCAGTTCTTC.